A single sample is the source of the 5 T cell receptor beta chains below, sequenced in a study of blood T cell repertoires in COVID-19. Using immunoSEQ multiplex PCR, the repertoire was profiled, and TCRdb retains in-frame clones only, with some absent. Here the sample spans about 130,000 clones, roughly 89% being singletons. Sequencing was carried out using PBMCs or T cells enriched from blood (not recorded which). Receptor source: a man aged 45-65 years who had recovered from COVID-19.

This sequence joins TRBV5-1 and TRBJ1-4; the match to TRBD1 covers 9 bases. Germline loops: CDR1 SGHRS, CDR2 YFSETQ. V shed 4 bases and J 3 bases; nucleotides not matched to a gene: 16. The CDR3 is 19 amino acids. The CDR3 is CASSGRPSTGGIANEKLFF. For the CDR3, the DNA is TGCGCCAGCAGCGGTAGGCCTTCGACAGGGGGAATTGCTAATGAAAAACTGTTTTTT. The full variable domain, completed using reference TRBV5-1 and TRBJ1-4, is KAGVTQTPRYLIKTRGQQVTLSCSPISGHRSVSWYQQTPGQGLQFLFEYFSETQRNKGNFPGRFSGRQFSNSRSEMNVSTLELGDSALYLCASSGRPSTGGIANEKLFFGSGTQLSVL.

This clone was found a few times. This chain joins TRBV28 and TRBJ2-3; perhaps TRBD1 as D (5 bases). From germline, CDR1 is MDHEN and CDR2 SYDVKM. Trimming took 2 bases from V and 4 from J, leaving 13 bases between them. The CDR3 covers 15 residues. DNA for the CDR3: TGTGCCAGCAGTTTAAGGGGCGCCGGGTCAGATACGCAGTATTTT. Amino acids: CASSLRGAGSDTQYF.

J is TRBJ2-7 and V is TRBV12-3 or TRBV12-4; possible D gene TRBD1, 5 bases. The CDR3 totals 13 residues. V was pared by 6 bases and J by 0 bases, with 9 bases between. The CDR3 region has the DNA TGTGCCAGCAGCTGGGGCACCTCCTACGAGCAGTACGTC. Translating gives CASSWGTSYEQYV.

The CDR3 DNA follows: TGTGCCTGGAGTGTCAGGGGAGCTGACACCATATATTTT. Amino acid sequence: CAWSVRGADTIYF. This sequence joins TRBV30 and TRBJ1-3; possible D gene TRBD1, 6 bases. The V end was cut by 0 bases, the J end by 8 bases, with 11 bases between. This CDR3 is 13 amino acids long. Germline V gene lookup returns CDR1 GTSNPN and CDR2 SVGIG (reference sequence).

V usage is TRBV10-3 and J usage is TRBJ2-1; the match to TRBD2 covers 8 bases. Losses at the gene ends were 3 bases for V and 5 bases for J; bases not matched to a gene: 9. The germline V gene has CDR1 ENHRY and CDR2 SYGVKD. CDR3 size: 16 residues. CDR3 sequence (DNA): TGTGCCATCAGTGACCCAGGACTAGCAACGGACAATGAGCAGTTCTTC. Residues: CAISDPGLATDNEQFF.